This T cell receptor beta chain was captured in a study of blood T cell repertoires in COVID-19. This CDR3 is built from 17 residues. Looked up from germline, CDR1 is KGHDR and CDR2 is SFDVKD. The junction had 7 bases not matched to a gene; V was cut back by 4 bases and J by 2 bases. Repertoires were generated with immunoSEQ multiplex PCR, while TCRdb's copy carries only in-frame clones and drops some. The data show some 240,000 clones, 70% to 85% seen once. The rearrangement uses TRBV24-1 and TRBJ1-1, with 12 bases matching TRBD1. This TCR derives from a man in his forties or fifties with active or convalescent COVID-19. Sequenced material: peripheral blood. CDR3 sequence reads: CATSDTPGTGGNTEAFF. The CDR3 DNA reads TGTGCCACCAGTGACACTCCCGGGACAGGGGGCAACACTGAAGCTTTCTTT.